Presented here are 16 T cell receptor beta chains from one specimen sequenced in a study of control samples from healthy donors and cancer patients. The table came from immunoSEQ multiplex PCR; TCRdb's copy has only in-frame clones and leaves some out. The sample yields some 130,000 clones, 92% seen once. Sequenced material: blood. These receptors were collected from a woman in her fifties or sixties in good health.

This chain uses TRBV27 with TRBJ1-4; possibly TRBD1 for D (6 bases). CDR1 MNHEY and CDR2 SMNVEV come from the germline V gene (reference sequence). The CDR3 is 15 amino acids. V was trimmed by 4 bases and J by 8 bases, leaving 17 bases between them. CDR3 bases: TGTGCCAGCAGTTCAGTTAGGGGGGTTCGGGAAAAACTGTTTTTT. Protein sequence: CASSSVRGVREKLFF.

The chain recombines TRBV27 with TRBJ1-6, with D maybe TRBD1 (5 bases). CDR3 length equals 14 residues. Per the germline V gene, CDR1 is MNHEY and CDR2 is SMNVEV (reference sequence). V was trimmed by 9 bases and J by 0 bases, leaving 9 bases between them. This CDR3 is CASNGGSYNSPLHF. CDR3 coding DNA: TGTGCCAGTAATGGGGGCTCCTATAATTCACCCCTCCACTTT.

J is TRBJ2-1 and V is TRBV5-4; the D is unclear. Per the germline V gene, CDR1 is SGHNT and CDR2 is YYREEE (reference sequence). V was clipped by 0 bases and J by 8 bases, with 9 bases between them. The CDR3 is 13 amino acids. CDR3 sequence (DNA): TGTGCCAGCAGCTTGGAAGGGCAGGATGAGCAGTTCTTC. Translated, it gives CASSLEGQDEQFF.

This clone was seen a single time. The chain has TRBV27 and TRBJ1-2; the match to TRBD1 covers 7 bases. CDR1 MNHEY and CDR2 SMNVEV come from the germline V gene (reference sequence). The CDR3 spans 13 residues. Unmatched junction bases numbered 4, after V lost 5 bases and J lost 4 bases. CDR3 DNA sequence: TGTGCCAGCAGTCAGGGACAGACCTATGGCTACACCTTC. Protein: CASSQGQTYGYTF.

The rearrangement joins TRBV19 to TRBJ2-5; 7 nucleotides align to TRBD2. From germline, CDR1 is LNHDA and CDR2 SQIVND (reference sequence). The CDR3 sequence is 15 residues long. V was clipped by 6 bases and J by 3 bases; unmatched bases: 10. In nucleotides, the CDR3 is TGTGCCAGTAGCCCCTCGGGCGGGAGAGAAGAGACCCAGTACTTC. This encodes CASSPSGGREETQYF. Complete variable domain (other parts from reference TRBV19 and TRBJ2-5): DGGITQSPKYLFRKEGQNVTLSCEQNLNHDAMYWYRQDPGQGLRLIYYSQIVNDFQKGDIAEGYSVSREKKESFPLTVTSAQKNPTAFYLCASSPSGGREETQYFGPGTRLLVL.

This clone was counted only a few times. The DNA for the CDR3 is TGCGCCAGCAGCGCGGCCCCAACGAACTATGGCTACACCTTC. It is translated as CASSAAPTNYGYTF. The V gene is TRBV5-1, the J gene TRBJ1-2, with no clear D. The CDR3 extends over 14 amino acids. V was trimmed by 4 bases and J by 2 bases, leaving 12 bases between them. Germline values: CDR1 SGHRS, CDR2 YFSETQ.

This chain links TRBV5-1 with TRBJ1-6; a weak D match, TRBD1 (5 bases). Germline V gives CDR1 SGHRS, CDR2 YFSETQ. This CDR3 is 14 amino acids long. V lost 4 bases and J 9 bases, leaving 14 bases between the germline ends. The CDR3 region is CASSPGGGGSPLHF. As DNA, the CDR3 is TGCGCCAGCAGCCCTGGGGGGGGAGGTTCACCCCTCCACTTT.

This clone is a singleton in its sample. V usage is TRBV14 and J usage is TRBJ2-2; possible D gene TRBD2, 5 bases. CDR1 is SGHDN and CDR2 is FVKESK in the germline V gene. This CDR3 region has 16 residues. The V gene lost 3 bases and the J gene lost 7 bases, with 18 bases spanning the gap. The chain's CDR3 is CASSHRPGFGDGELFF. CDR3 nucleotide sequence: TGTGCCAGCAGCCACCGACCGGGGTTTGGGGACGGGGAGCTGTTTTTT.

This clone occurred once. The chain uses TRBV2 and TRBJ1-1; D ambiguous. Trimming removed 6 bases at V and 1 base at J, with 9 bases between. The CDR3 runs to 13 residues. From germline, CDR1 is SNHLY and CDR2 FYNNEI. The CDR3 loop is CASRGEQNTEAFF. The CDR3 DNA reads as TGTGCCAGCAGGGGAGAACAGAACACTGAAGCTTTCTTT.

The rearrangement links TRBV20-1 to TRBJ2-7, with D perhaps matching TRBD2 (6 bases). This CDR3 is 11 amino acids long. V lost 7 bases, J lost 3 bases, and 10 bases lay in between. In germline, CDR1 is DFQATT, CDR2 SNEGSKA (reference sequence). The CDR3 protein is CSGTGDYEQYF. As DNA, the CDR3 is TGCAGTGGCACGGGGGACTACGAGCAGTACTTC.

This clone has just one count. The chain joins TRBV29-1 to TRBJ1-1, with TRBD1 matching over 8 bases. The CDR3 is 11 amino acids. Germline V gene lookup returns CDR1 SQVTM and CDR2 ANQGSEA. V dropped 7 bases and J dropped 5; count of bases not matched to a gene: 3. The CDR3 is CSGRQGTEAFF. The DNA of the CDR3 is TGCAGCGGCCGACAGGGGACTGAAGCTTTCTTT. The full variable domain, completed using reference TRBV29-1 and TRBJ1-1, is SAVISQKPSRDICQRGTSLTIQCQVDSQVTMMFWYRQQPGQSLTLIATANQGSEATYESGFVIDKFPISRPNLTFSTLTVSNMSPEDSSIYLCSGRQGTEAFFGQGTRLTVV.

This sequence joins TRBV2 and TRBJ2-7; D remains ambiguous. The CDR3 extends over 14 amino acids. Germline CDR1 reads SNHLY; CDR2 reads FYNNEI. Trimming took off 3 bases at V and 6 bases at J, with 15 bases between the two ends. CDR3 sequence reads: CASSDLVRSGEQYF. CDR3 coding DNA: TGTGCCAGCAGTGACCTTGTGCGTAGTGGCGAGCAGTACTTC.

The V and J genes are TRBV30 and TRBJ1-2; 8 bases are shared with TRBD1. The CDR3 has 16 residues. The V segment lost 1 base and the J segment 0 bases; nucleotides outside the gene matches: 7. Germline CDR1 reads GTSNPN; CDR2 reads SVGIG (reference sequence). CDR3 residues: CAWSGPGTGANYGYTF. The CDR3 region has the DNA TGTGCCTGGAGTGGGCCCGGGACAGGAGCTAACTATGGCTACACCTTC.

This chain uses TRBV19 with TRBJ1-1, with 11 bases lining up with TRBD1. Trimming at V came to 4 bases and at J to 1 base, leaving 5 bases not matched to a gene. The CDR3 loop spans 16 amino acids. CDR1 is LNHDA, CDR2 SQIVND, per germline (reference sequence). The CDR3 coding sequence is TGTGCCAGTAGTAAGGGGACAGGGGGGCGGAACACTGAAGCTTTCTTT. Encoded protein: CASSKGTGGRNTEAFF.

The chain recombines TRBV6-1 with TRBJ1-6; 8 nucleotides line up with TRBD1. Trimming cost V 3 bases and J 3 bases; bases outside gene matches: 4. This CDR3 spans 16 amino acids. Germline V lookup: CDR1 MNHNS, CDR2 SASEGT. The CDR3 loop reads CASSDRGRDYNSPLHF. In DNA, the CDR3 is TGTGCCAGCAGTGACAGGGGGCGCGACTATAATTCACCCCTCCACTTT.

V usage is TRBV2 and J usage is TRBJ1-2; TRBD1 might be the D (5 bases). The CDR3 is made up of 14 amino acids. With 4 bases removed from V and 8 bases from J, the gap between germline ends came to 17 bases. CDR1 and CDR2 (germline): SNHLY, FYNNEI. This chain's CDR3 is CASSGGSGRGGYTF. CDR3 nucleotides: TGTGCCAGCAGTGGGGGATCAGGGAGAGGGGGCTACACCTTC.